The 13 T cell receptor beta chains below were found in one sample sequenced in a study of beta chain features in type 1 diabetes. Every bit of the isolated RNA underwent reverse transcription, so sequencing read expressed TCRB transcripts. Clones were read by immunoSEQ multiplex PCR, and TCRdb kept only the in-frame ones, dropping some. Of roughly 350,000 clones listed, 11% are singletons. The sample was naive CD4+ T cells from blood. The receptors derive from a woman in her twenties or thirties in good health.

On this clone: The identical CDR3 is also encoded by other nucleotide sequences in the sample. V gene TRBV7-2 combines with J gene TRBJ1-5; a weak D match, TRBD1 (5 bases). The V and J ends lost 0 bases and 6 bases respectively, with 6 bases between them. The CDR3 is made up of 13 amino acids. CDR1 and CDR2 (germline): SGHTA, FQGNSA. The CDR3 coding sequence is TGTGCCAGCAGCTTAGCGGGGGGTCAGCCCCAGCATTTT. Its protein product is CASSLAGGQPQHF.

This clone was seen a handful of times. The rearrangement joins TRBV29-1 to TRBJ2-1, with D possibly matching TRBD1 (5 bases). Germline CDR1 is SQVTM and CDR2 is ANQGSEA. V was trimmed by 4 bases and J by 4 bases, leaving 14 bases between them. The CDR3 is 14 amino acids. The CDR3 DNA is TGCAGCGTTGTAGGACAAATTGGATACAATGAGCAGTTCTTC. Translating gives CSVVGQIGYNEQFF.

This sequence joins TRBV28 and TRBJ2-2, with D possibly being TRBD2 (6 bases). This CDR3 is 13 amino acids long. Trimming shortened V by 4 bases and J by 6 bases, and 9 bases separated the two germline ends. The germline CDR1 and CDR2 sequences are MDHEN and SYDVKM. Here the CDR3 DNA reads TGTGCCAGCAGTTCCGGGGGACCCGGGGAGCTGTTTTTT. Its protein product is CASSSGGPGELFF.

The sample holds a few counts of this clone. This chain links TRBV18 with TRBJ2-5, with 7 bases that match TRBD1. CDR3 length: 15 residues. V shed 3 bases and J 5 bases; nucleotides not matched to a gene: 9. Looked up from germline, CDR1 is KGHSH and CDR2 is LQKENI. DNA for the CDR3: TGTGCCAGCTCACCCCTGGGACAGACGGAGGAGACCCAGTACTTC. As protein: CASSPLGQTEETQYF.

Remarks on this clone: One end of the junction fails to match germline, which may point to a read error. This CDR3 reads CASSFNPGPGGETQYF. Here the CDR3 DNA reads TGTGCTAGCAGCTTCAACCCGGGACCGGGGGGAGAGACCCAGTACTTC. The chain carries TRBV7-7 and TRBJ2-5, with 7 nucleotides matching TRBD2. CDR3 length equals 16 residues. The germline V gene has CDR1 SSHAT and CDR2 FNYEAQ (reference sequence).

With regard to this clone: A junction boundary mismatches the germline segment, possibly from a read error. This sequence joins TRBV7-2 and TRBJ2-5; the match to TRBD2 covers 9 bases. This CDR3 spans 15 amino acids. The V gene's germline CDR1 is SGHTA and CDR2 FQGNSA. CDR3 in DNA: TGTGCCAGCAGCTTGGTAGCGGGGGCCCAAGCGACCCAGTACTTC. It codes for CASSLVAGAQATQYF.

This rearrangement joins TRBV2 to TRBJ1-1; D call uncertain. Germline V gene lookup returns CDR1 SNHLY and CDR2 FYNNEI. The germline V and J ends were trimmed by 5 bases and 0 bases, with 7 bases remaining between them. The CDR3 is 13 amino acids. CDR3 residues: CASSRDMNTEAFF. CDR3 sequence (DNA): TGTGCCAGCAGTCGGGATATGAACACTGAAGCTTTCTTT.

Only a few counts were recorded for this clone. The chain is built from TRBV29-1 and TRBJ2-1; D might be TRBD1 (6 bases). The CDR3 has 13 residues. Germline V gene sequence: CDR1 SQVTM, CDR2 ANQGSEA. V was trimmed by 8 bases and J by 1 base, leaving 12 bases between them. The chain's CDR3 is CSYVGGSYNEQFF. CDR3 sequence (DNA): TGCAGCTACGTAGGGGGATCCTACAATGAGCAGTTCTTC.

V and J are TRBV7-6 and TRBJ1-4, with D perhaps matching TRBD1 (6 bases). Trimming left V 4 bases short and J 4 bases short, with 13 bases between. Germline V gene data show CDR1 as SGHVS and CDR2 as FNYEAQ. The CDR3 runs 15 residues. The CDR3: CASSSKTGLNEKLFF. The CDR3 nucleotides are TGTGCCAGCAGCTCAAAGACAGGACTTAATGAAAAACTGTTTTTT.

This clone was counted a few times. Within the sample, other DNA sequences also encode this same CDR3. DNA of the CDR3: TGTGCCAGCAGCCCCGGGACAGGGTCCTACAATGAGCAGTTCTTC. It codes for CASSPGTGSYNEQFF. The V call is TRBV9, the J call TRBJ2-1, with 9 bases identical to TRBD1. Germline trimming cut 4 bases from V and 1 base from J; bases unmatched to any gene: 3. This CDR3 spans 15 amino acids. CDR1 SGDLS and CDR2 YYNGEE come from the germline V gene.

The chain combines TRBV30 with TRBJ2-5, with D perhaps TRBD2 (5 bases). The CDR3 is 16 residues long. With 0 bases removed from V and 0 bases from J, the gap between germline ends came to 14 bases. CDR1 is GTSNPN, CDR2 SVGIG, per germline (reference sequence). CDR3 bases: TGTGCCTGGAGTGTCGGGTGGAGGACGTACCAAGAGACCCAGTACTTC. The encoded protein is CAWSVGWRTYQETQYF.

The chain recombines TRBV30 with TRBJ2-5, with TRBD2 as a possible D gene (6 bases). The germline gives CDR1 GTSNPN, CDR2 SVGIG (reference sequence). The germline V and J ends were trimmed by 1 base and 3 bases, with 9 bases remaining between them. The CDR3 has 13 amino acids. The CDR3 region is CAWSALAEETQYF. Here the CDR3 DNA reads TGTGCCTGGAGTGCACTAGCCGAAGAGACCCAGTACTTC.

V gene TRBV27 combines with J gene TRBJ1-1; a possible D gene is TRBD1 (5 bases). Trimming took 2 bases from V and 1 from J, leaving 14 bases between them. There are 16 residues in the CDR3. The V gene's germline CDR1 is MNHEY and CDR2 SMNVEV (reference sequence). The DNA of the CDR3 is TGTGCCAGCAGTTTAGGCAGGGCCGGTAAGAACACTGAAGCTTTCTTT. Translating it yields CASSLGRAGKNTEAFF.